This TCR beta chain was captured by sequencing in a study of cytomegalovirus exposure and HLA in healthy donors. General study results and limits: In a later analysis, a genetic analysis reported fewer productive-TCR N-insertions in an Asian-associated ancestry cluster than the cohort average.

In the PCR, 60 Vbeta and 13 Jbeta primers were used. Only in-frame clones appear in the TCRdb table, and some are missing; sequencing was by immunoSEQ multiplex PCR. The sample consists of about 130,000 clones, 75% to 90% of them appearing once. The table lists this clone with a count of one. Its antigen is undetermined. After removal of 6 bases from V and 5 bases from J, the junction contained 3 bases not matched to a gene. The CDR3 spans 12 residues. CDR1 is SNHLY, CDR2 FYNNEI, per germline. The sequence was collected from a woman between 35 and 50 years old in good health and CMV-seropositive. The chain is built from TRBV2 and TRBJ2-5; the match to TRBD2 covers 7 bases. The sequenced sample consisted of PBMCs. The DNA for the CDR3 is TGTGCCAGCAGCTCCGGGAGGGAGACCCAGTACTTC. Its protein is CASSSGRETQYF.